The rows below give T cell receptor beta chains drawn from one sample of a study of shared clonotypes between healthy human individuals. TCRdb's copy holds only in-frame clones and misses some; the assay was immunoSEQ multiplex PCR. Among approximately 1.5 million clones listed, 98% to 99% were seen once. The material sequenced was naive CD4+ T cells sorted from blood. These receptors came from a young man in good health. Both conserved end residues are part of each CDR3. Fields, in order: J gene, clone size, D gene, V gene, CDR3 protein, CDR3 DNA. D genes are given only for firm matches. Not every row has a clone size; where given, it reads once, few, many or a size class.

TRBJ2-7 . TRBD2 TRBV13 CASSFGTSGTYEQYF TGTGCCAGCAGCTTCGGGACTAGCGGGACCTACGAGCAGTACTTC
TRBJ2-1 . TRBD2 TRBV15 CATRASGSDEQFF TGTGCCACCAGGGCTAGCGGGAGCGATGAGCAGTTCTTC
TRBJ2-5 . . TRBV5-4 CASSLKGRQETQYF TGTGCCAGCAGCTTGAAGGGGAGGCAGGAGACCCAGTACTTC
TRBJ2-4 . TRBD1 TRBV4-1 CASSQGGGRGLFMHF TGCGCCAGCAGCCAAGGGGGCGGCAGGGGGCTGTTCATGCACTTC
TRBJ2-7 . . TRBV27 CASSLVYGNEQYF TGTGCCAGCAGTTTAGTTTATGGAAACGAGCAGTACTTC
TRBJ1-5 . . TRBV5-6 CASSPGGIGQPQHF TGTGCCAGCAGCCCCGGAGGGATCGGACAGCCCCAGCATTTT
TRBJ2-1 . TRBD2 TRBV5-1 CASSSFEREGNNEQFF TGCGCCAGCAGCTCCTTTGAGCGGGAAGGGAATAATGAGCAGTTCTTC
TRBJ2-1 . TRBD1 TRBV5-3 CARSSLDRGPLENEQFF TGTGCCAGAAGCTCCCTCGACAGGGGACCCCTCGAGAATGAGCAGTTCTTC
TRBJ1-1 . . TRBV5-1 CASRHGAEAFF TGCGCCAGCAGACACGGGGCTGAAGCTTTCTTT
TRBJ2-7 . . TRBV19 CASSIARGPYEQYF TGTGCCAGTAGTATTGCCAGGGGTCCCTACGAGCAGTACTTC
TRBJ2-3 . . TRBV11-2 CASSLGRGTDTQYF TGTGCCAGCAGCTTAGGCAGGGGCACAGATACGCAGTATTTT
TRBJ2-7 . TRBD2 TRBV7-9 CASSLLAELPREQYF TGTGCCAGCAGTTTACTAGCGGAGCTTCCTAGAGAGCAGTACTTC
TRBJ2-5 . TRBD2 TRBV18 CASSPLGLAGVETQYF TGTGCCAGCTCACCCTTGGGACTAGCGGGAGTGGAGACCCAGTACTTC
TRBJ2-3 . . TRBV5-1 CASSIQTVTDTQYF TGCGCCAGCAGCATACAGACAGTGACAGATACGCAGTATTTT
TRBJ1-2 . . TRBV4-3 CASSVDLGRGYTF TGCGCCAGCAGCGTGGATCTGGGTCGGGGCTACACCTTC
TRBJ2-7 once TRBD2 TRBV27 CASSLVTSGRGEQYF TGTGCCAGCAGTTTAGTAACTAGCGGGAGGGGCGAGCAGTACTTC
TRBJ2-1 . TRBD2 TRBV5-1 CASTFSGDYNEQFF TGCGCCAGCACGTTTAGCGGGGATTACAATGAGCAGTTCTTC
TRBJ1-1 . . TRBV18 CASSPLPHEAFF TGTGCCAGCTCACCGTTGCCCCATGAAGCTTTCTTT
TRBJ2-5 . TRBD2 TRBV29-1 CSVAALAGVGETQYF TGCAGCGTTGCCGCCTTAGCGGGAGTGGGGGAGACCCAGTACTTC
TRBJ1-1 . . TRBV6-5 CASSRWTENTEAFF TGTGCCAGCAGCCGGTGGACGGAGAACACTGAAGCTTTCTTT
TRBJ2-2 . . TRBV18 CASSKGQPPNTGELFF TGTGCCAGCTCAAAAGGACAGCCCCCGAACACCGGGGAGCTGTTTTTT
TRBJ1-2 . TRBD1 TRBV19 CASSIMHRGARGYTF TGTGCCAGTAGTATCATGCACAGGGGCGCCCGTGGCTACACCTTC
TRBJ2-7 once . TRBV7-9 CASSLTGAILTNYEQYF TGTGCCAGCAGCTTAACGGGAGCCATTTTAACCAACTACGAGCAGTACTTC
TRBJ2-7 . TRBD1 TRBV5-1 CASSLAGTGLGEQYF TGCGCCAGCAGCTTGGCAGGGACAGGCTTGGGGGAGCAGTACTTC
TRBJ2-5 . TRBD1 TRBV9 CASSVGRRDRSQETQYF TGTGCCAGCAGCGTAGGAAGGAGGGACAGGTCCCAAGAGACCCAGTACTTC
TRBJ2-1 . . TRBV28 CASAGRMYNEQFF TGTGCCAGCGCGGGACGGATGTACAATGAGCAGTTCTTC
TRBJ2-5 few . TRBV5-1 CASSRQASQETQYF TGCGCCAGCAGCCGACAGGCCAGCCAAGAGACCCAGTACTTC
TRBJ2-7 . TRBD1 TRBV2 CASSVIGQGAYEQYF TGTGCCAGCAGTGTAATCGGACAGGGGGCATACGAGCAGTACTTC
TRBJ2-2 . . TRBV6-5 CASSRLITGELFF TGTGCCAGCAGTCGACTGATCACCGGGGAGCTGTTTTTT
TRBJ1-5 . . TRBV28 CASLAGNQPQHF TGTGCCAGTCTAGCTGGCAATCAGCCCCAGCATTTT
TRBJ2-7 . . TRBV25-1 CASSEDSYRVHEQYF TGTGCCAGCAGTGAAGACAGCTACCGTGTCCACGAGCAGTACTTC
TRBJ2-1 . . TRBV7-8 CASSLSFSGTYNEQFF TGTGCCAGCAGCTTAAGTTTTAGCGGAACTTACAATGAGCAGTTCTTC
TRBJ1-1 . . TRBV6-1 CASSLGGGGNTEAFF TGTGCCAGCAGCCTCGGGGGCGGCGGGAACACTGAAGCTTTCTTT
TRBJ2-7 . . TRBV29-1 CSVGGPPYEQYF TGCAGCGTTGGGGGCCCCCCCTACGAGCAGTACTTC
TRBJ2-7 . TRBD1 TRBV4-1 CASSPLGGQSSYEQYF TGCGCCAGCAGCCCCCTTGGGGGACAGAGCTCCTACGAGCAGTACTTC
TRBJ2-1 . TRBD2 TRBV5-6 CASSRGGFSYNEQFF TGTGCCAGCAGCCGCGGGGGGTTCTCCTACAATGAGCAGTTCTTC
TRBJ2-7 . TRBD2 TRBV9 CASSAYPSGGGYEQYF TGTGCCAGCAGCGCTTACCCTTCGGGAGGAGGCTACGAGCAGTACTTC
TRBJ2-5 . TRBD1 TRBV7-8 CASSLLRGQETQYF TGTGCCAGCAGCTTGCTCAGGGGGCAAGAGACCCAGTACTTC
TRBJ2-3 . TRBD1 TRBV5-1 CASSLVRQGKPTDTQYF TGCGCCAGCAGCTTGGTTCGACAGGGGAAGCCAACAGATACGCAGTATTTT
TRBJ1-5 . . TRBV2 CASSDRSGDQPQHF TGTGCCAGCAGTGATCGATCGGGGGATCAGCCCCAGCATTTT
TRBJ2-1 . . TRBV28 CASSFIYNEQFF TGTGCCAGCAGTTTTATTTACAATGAGCAGTTCTTC
TRBJ2-7 . TRBD1 TRBV2 CASRGDREEQYF TGTGCCAGCAGAGGGGACAGGGAAGAGCAGTACTTC
TRBJ2-7 . . TRBV27 CASTLDRYSYEQYF TGTGCCAGCACCCTAGACAGGTACTCCTACGAGCAGTACTTC
TRBJ2-5 . TRBD2 TRBV5-1 CASSWGTSGTPEETQYF TGCGCCAGCAGCTGGGGGACTAGCGGGACCCCTGAGGAGACCCAGTACTTC
TRBJ2-1 . . TRBV5-4 CASSLDGPGPRGNEQFF TGTGCCAGCAGTCTAGACGGGCCCGGTCCAAGGGGCAATGAGCAGTTCTTC
TRBJ2-5 . TRBD2 TRBV5-1 CASSWGLADALETQYF TGCGCCAGCAGCTGGGGACTAGCGGACGCTTTGGAGACCCAGTACTTC
TRBJ2-5 . TRBD2 TRBV5-1 CASGLGAGPETQYF TGCGCCAGCGGGCTAGGAGCGGGACCAGAGACCCAGTACTTC
TRBJ2-3 . TRBD1 TRBV6-5 CASRDRGLADTQYF TGTGCCAGCAGAGACAGGGGGCTTGCAGATACGCAGTATTTT
TRBJ2-5 . TRBD2 TRBV9 CASSVGLAGVEETQYF TGTGCCAGCAGCGTAGGACTAGCGGGAGTCGAAGAGACCCAGTACTTC
TRBJ1-5 . TRBD1 TRBV7-9 CASSLGDRGYSNQPQHF TGTGCCAGCAGCTTAGGGGACAGGGGTTATAGCAATCAGCCCCAGCATTTT
TRBJ2-1 . . TRBV11-2 CASSRGRENEQFF TGTGCCAGCAGCCGGGGACGTGAGAATGAGCAGTTCTTC
TRBJ1-1 . . TRBV5-4 CASSSVMGDTEAFF TGTGCCAGCAGCTCGGTTATGGGAGACACTGAAGCTTTCTTT
TRBJ2-7 . . TRBV5-1 CASSIRDGTYEQYF TGCGCCAGCAGCATACGGGACGGAACCTACGAGCAGTACTTC
TRBJ1-1 once TRBD1 TRBV7-2 CASSSPRTGMNTEAFF TGTGCCAGCAGCTCGCCGAGGACAGGGATGAACACTGAAGCTTTCTTT
TRBJ1-1 . TRBD1 TRBV18 CASSPGRDRISEAFF TGTGCCAGCTCACCGGGGCGGGACAGAATATCTGAAGCTTTCTTT
TRBJ1-2 . TRBD1 TRBV27 CASSHTGVYGYTF TGTGCCAGCAGCCATACAGGGGTCTATGGCTACACCTTC
TRBJ2-3 . TRBD2 TRBV6-5 CATGIREGPNTQYF TGTGCCACCGGGATCCGGGAGGGCCCGAATACGCAGTATTTT